These 20 T cell receptor beta chains came from one sample sequenced in a study of blood T cell repertoires in COVID-19. Profiled with immunoSEQ multiplex PCR; TCRdb holds only in-frame clones, not every one. The sample lists 200,000 to 300,000 clones; roughly 86% were seen once. Sequences were obtained from peripheral blood. These TCRs come from a man aged 35-49 years who had recovered from COVID-19.

This rearrangement joins TRBV9 to TRBJ1-2; D not resolved. The CDR3 sequence is 14 residues long. Trimming took off 0 bases at V and 4 bases at J, with 10 bases between the two ends. In germline, CDR1 is SGDLS, CDR2 YYNGEE. The CDR3 sequence: CASSVERGFYGYTF. In DNA, the CDR3 is TGTGCCAGCAGCGTAGAGAGAGGATTCTATGGCTACACCTTC. Drawing the rest from reference TRBV9 and TRBJ1-2, the complete variable domain is DSGVTQTPKHLITATGQRVTLRCSPRSGDLSVYWYQQSLDQGLQFLIQYYNGEERAKGNILERFSAQQFPDLHSELNLSSLELGDSALYFCASSVERGFYGYTFGSGTRLTVV.

CDR3 loop: CASSPRALSTDTQYF. In DNA form, the CDR3 reads TGTGCCAGTAGTCCGCGGGCCCTTAGCACAGATACGCAGTATTTT. The genes are TRBV19 and TRBJ2-3, with D tentatively TRBD2 (5 bases). V lost 5 bases and J 0 bases, leaving 12 bases between the germline ends. This CDR3 region has 15 residues. CDR1 LNHDA and CDR2 SQIVND come from the germline V gene (reference sequence).

This rearrangement joins TRBV9 to TRBJ2-1; D possibly corresponds to TRBD1 (5 bases). Germline CDR1 reads SGDLS; CDR2 reads YYNGEE. CDR3 size: 13 residues. The V and J ends lost 0 bases and 6 bases respectively, with 7 bases between them. CDR3: CASSVAGFNEQFF. CDR3 DNA sequence: TGTGCCAGCAGCGTAGCAGGGTTCAATGAGCAGTTCTTC.

This chain connects TRBV13 to TRBJ2-7; 8 positions match TRBD1. Germline V gives CDR1 PRHDT, CDR2 FYEKMQ (reference sequence). The length of the CDR3 is 17 residues. V trimming: 5 bases; J trimming: 0 bases; junction bases outside the gene matches: 12. The CDR3 here is CASSTRPGQVSSYEQYF. The CDR3 nucleotides read TGTGCCAGCAGCACCCGACCGGGACAGGTTAGCTCCTACGAGCAGTACTTC.

The CDR3 loop reads CASSLNAGGSYEQYF. CDR3 DNA: TGTGCCAGCAGCTTAAACGCAGGGGGTTCCTACGAGCAGTACTTC. The rearrangement joins TRBV7-2 to TRBJ2-7; 7 bases are shared with TRBD1. The CDR3 contains 15 residues. Germline CDR1 reads SGHTA; CDR2 reads FQGNSA. V dropped 2 bases and J dropped 1; count of bases not matched to a gene: 5.

CDR3 coding DNA: TGTGCCAGCAGTTACCCAGGGGTCCTCTACAATGAGCAGTTCTTC. This encodes CASSYPGVLYNEQFF. The chain combines TRBV6-2 or TRBV6-3 with TRBJ2-1; possibly TRBD1 for D (6 bases). The CDR3 has 15 amino acids. Trimming took off 2 bases at V and 3 bases at J, with 11 bases between the two ends. CDR1 is MNHEY, CDR2 SVGEGT, per germline.

The V gene is TRBV6-1, the J gene TRBJ1-5; tentatively, D is TRBD1 (6 bases). V was trimmed by 1 base and J by 2 bases, leaving 12 bases between them. CDR1 and CDR2 (germline): MNHNS, SASEGT. This CDR3 contains 16 residues. CDR3 in DNA: TGTGCCAGCAGTGAAGTTCAGGGGTGGGGCAATCAGCCCCAGCATTTT. This sequence encodes CASSEVQGWGNQPQHF.

V is TRBV4-3 and J is TRBJ2-1, with TRBD2 as a possible D gene (5 bases). The CDR3 totals 15 residues. CDR1 LGHNA and CDR2 YSLEER come from the germline V gene. The ends were cut back, 5 bases at V and 8 bases at J, with 19 bases in the middle. CDR3 loop: CASSSGLTGLDEQFF. Here the CDR3 DNA reads TGCGCCAGCAGCTCTGGACTGACCGGCTTGGATGAGCAGTTCTTC.

This rearrangement joins TRBV6-4 to TRBJ2-2; D may be TRBD2 (6 bases). This CDR3 has 16 residues. The ends were cut back, 4 bases at V and 6 bases at J, with 18 bases in the middle. From germline, CDR1 is MRHNA and CDR2 SNTAGT. The CDR3 loop is CASSVSSAGGSGELFF. The CDR3 coding sequence is TGTGCCAGCAGTGTTTCCTCGGCCGGGGGTTCCGGGGAGCTGTTTTTT.

The chain employs TRBV6-1 and TRBJ1-2, with 8 nucleotides matching TRBD1. J gave up 3 bases and V 3 bases, and 6 bases lay outside the gene matches. CDR3 length equals 15 residues. CDR1 and CDR2 (germline): MNHNS, SASEGT. The CDR3 nucleotides are TGTGCCAGCAGTGACAGGGGGCGCCCAGACTATGGCTACACCTTC. Residues: CASSDRGRPDYGYTF.

V usage is TRBV6-5 and J usage is TRBJ1-1; D not resolved. V lost 7 bases to trimming and J lost 0 bases, with 9 bases between them. CDR3 length: 13 residues. Per germline, CDR1 MNHEY and CDR2 SVGAGI. The CDR3 reads CASTQSMNTEAFF. The DNA for the CDR3 is TGTGCCAGCACCCAGTCAATGAACACTGAAGCTTTCTTT.

This clone was seen a single time. V gene TRBV19 combines with J gene TRBJ1-1, with 8 bases that match TRBD1. V lost 3 bases and J lost 1; bases outside the gene matches: 4. The CDR3 runs to 15 residues. The germline V gene has CDR1 LNHDA and CDR2 SQIVND (reference sequence). The CDR3 spells CASSIRGQGNTEAFF. The CDR3 coding sequence is TGTGCCAGTAGTATCCGTGGACAGGGGAACACTGAAGCTTTCTTT.

This sequence joins TRBV7-8 and TRBJ2-7, with D possibly TRBD2 on 5 matching bases. Germline-derived CDR1 and CDR2 are SGHVS and FQNEAQ. The CDR3 loop spans 15 amino acids. V lost 7 bases and J lost 2, with 18 bases in between. As DNA, the CDR3 is TGTGCCAGCACCCTGGGAGTGGTGTCACCCTACGAGCAGTACTTC. As protein: CASTLGVVSPYEQYF.

V and J are TRBV29-1 and TRBJ2-1, with 10 bases identical to TRBD2. Germline values: CDR1 SQVTM, CDR2 ANQGSEA. The CDR3 totals 13 residues. Unmatched junction bases numbered 6, after V lost 6 bases and J lost 7 bases. CDR3 sequence reads: CSVLGLAKNEQFF. The CDR3 region has the DNA TGCAGCGTCCTGGGACTAGCGAAAAATGAGCAGTTCTTC.

In this sample, this clone turned up a few times. The chain links TRBV24-1 to TRBJ2-3; 7 nucleotides align to TRBD1. Trimming cost V 9 bases and J 5 bases; bases outside gene matches: 10. The CDR3 runs 14 residues. Germline-derived CDR1 and CDR2 are KGHDR and SFDVKD. The chain's CDR3 is CATSTGERGDTQYF. The DNA for the CDR3 is TGTGCCACCTCAACAGGGGAACGGGGAGATACGCAGTATTTT.

This chain joins TRBV7-2 and TRBJ1-4; D unclear. Deletions cut 2 bases from V and 8 bases from J, with 15 bases between. The CDR3 is 15 residues long. The V gene's germline CDR1 is SGHTA and CDR2 FQGNSA. The CDR3 loop reads CASSLFAGHGEKLFF. Here the CDR3 DNA reads TGTGCCAGCAGCTTATTTGCAGGTCATGGGGAAAAACTGTTTTTT.

This clone came up once. V usage is TRBV7-2 and J usage is TRBJ2-7; 10 bases fit TRBD2. CDR1 is SGHTA, CDR2 FQGNSA, per germline. The CDR3 runs 19 residues. V was pared by 0 bases and J by 5 bases, with 16 bases of the junction left unmatched. CDR3 nucleotides: TGTGCCAGCAGCTTAGCGGGGCCGGGACTAGCGTCCCCCGGGAACGAGCAGTACTTC. Translation: CASSLAGPGLASPGNEQYF.

This rearrangement joins TRBV3-1 (or the pseudogene TRBV3-2) to TRBJ2-5; 11 positions agree with TRBD2. J lost 2 bases, V lost 1 base, and 9 bases had no gene match. The CDR3 consists of 18 residues. Germline V gene data show CDR1 as LGHDT and CDR2 as YNNKEL (reference sequence). The CDR3 DNA is TGTGCCAGCAGCCAAGGACGCACTAGCGGGAGAAAACAAGAGACCCAGTACTTC. Protein sequence: CASSQGRTSGRKQETQYF.

The gene calls are TRBV28 and TRBJ2-3; D is ambiguous. Trimming removed 6 bases at V and 2 bases at J, with 15 bases between. The CDR3 sequence is 15 residues long. In germline, CDR1 is MDHEN, CDR2 SYDVKM. CDR3 coding DNA: TGTGCCAGCAGCCCCCTTCAGCGATTCACAGATACGCAGTATTTT. Translation: CASSPLQRFTDTQYF.

V and J are TRBV2 and TRBJ1-1, with TRBD1 as a possible D gene (5 bases). Deletions cut 3 bases from V and 7 bases from J, with 21 bases between. Germline CDR1 SNHLY, CDR2 FYNNEI. The CDR3 runs to 16 residues. The CDR3 protein is CASSDEIPREQDEAFF. The CDR3 DNA reads as TGTGCCAGCAGTGATGAAATTCCCAGAGAACAGGATGAAGCTTTCTTT.